Presented here are 19 T cell receptor beta chains from one specimen sequenced in a study of T cell clonality in common variable immunodeficiency. Measured with immunoSEQ multiplex PCR; TCRdb has only the in-frame clones, and not every one. The sample gives tens of thousands of clones, none seen only once, and the top ten clones hold about 1.7%. The sequencing input was peripheral blood mononuclear cells. Receptors were obtained from a person aged 18 to 75 in good health.

This clone was detected a few times. Coverage ceases 3 residues before the CDR3 finishes, and the germline J gene fills in the end. The chain recombines TRBV7-9 with TRBJ2-7, with 7 bases aligning to TRBD2. The CDR3 is 12 amino acids. Germline CDR1 reads SEHNR; CDR2 reads FQNEAQ (reference sequence). The CDR3 is CVIREGAYEQYF. CDR3 DNA, as far as it was read: TGTGTCATCAGGGAGGGCGCCTACGAG.

A word on this clone: The CDR3 end lies 3 residues beyond the end of the read and is filled in from the germline J gene. J is TRBJ2-2 and V is TRBV5-6; D unclear. Germline V gene data show CDR1 as SGHDT and CDR2 as YYEEEE. The CDR3 is 12 amino acids. CDR3 DNA (partial): TGTGCCAGCAGCCCGACTCATGAAAAG. This translates into CASSPTHEK. The whole CDR3 is CASSPTHEKLFF.

There are many counts of this clone. The CDR3 extends 3 residues past the end of the read, so its final part is completed from the germline J gene. The rearrangement joins TRBV11-3 to TRBJ2-5, with D perhaps TRBD2 (6 bases). Trimming stripped 5 bases from V and 5 bases from J, with 15 bases between. The CDR3 loop spans 14 amino acids. Per the germline V gene, CDR1 is SGHNT and CDR2 is YENEEA. CDR3 bases read: TGTGCCAGCAGCCATGGTGGAGGGTTGGAGACC. This gives the protein CASSHGGGLET. The CDR3 in its entirety is CASSHGGGLETQYF.

At least ten counts were recorded for this clone. The read is 3 residues too short to cover the CDR3 end, so that end is filled in from the germline J gene. This chain uses TRBV18 with TRBJ2-2, with D perhaps TRBD1 (5 bases). The CDR3 covers 14 residues. V lost 2 bases and J 1 base, leaving 5 bases between the germline ends. Germline V gene lookup returns CDR1 KGHSH and CDR2 LQKENI. CDR3 DNA (partial): TGTGCCAGCTCACCAACAGGGAACACCGGGGAG. Translation: CASSPTGNTGE. The CDR3 in full is CASSPTGNTGELFF.

This clone was observed many times. The CDR3 end lies 3 residues beyond the end of the read and is filled in from the germline J gene. J is TRBJ2-1 and V is TRBV7-9, with 7 bases lining up with TRBD1. CDR1 is SEHNR, CDR2 FQNEAQ, per germline (reference sequence). V lost 8 bases to trimming and J lost 9 bases; unmatched junction nucleotides: 7. CDR3 length: 12 amino acids. Partial CDR3 DNA: TGTGCCAGCGTCAGGGACAGACCTGAG. Its protein product is CASVRDRPE. In full, the CDR3 is CASVRDRPEQFF.

Notes on this clone: The read finishes 3 residues shy of the CDR3 end, and the germline J gene is used to complete it. The rearrangement joins TRBV19 to TRBJ1-1; the D is unclear. Germline V CDR1 and CDR2: LNHDA, SQIVND (reference sequence). Trimming stripped 1 base from V and 0 bases from J, with 12 bases between. The CDR3 contains 16 residues. The CDR3 here is CASSIGGVTVNTEAFF. The part of the CDR3 DNA that was read is TGTGCCAGTAGTATAGGCGGGGTGACGGTGAACACTGAA.

In the case of this clone: The read terminates 3 residues before the CDR3 end, so the remaining end is supplied by the germline J gene. This chain links TRBV19 with TRBJ1-1, with 7 bases fitting TRBD1. The V and J ends lost 7 bases and 5 bases, in that order; junction bases with no gene match: 10. The CDR3 spans 14 residues. Germline V gene sequence: CDR1 LNHDA, CDR2 SQIVND (reference sequence). CDR3 DNA (partial): TGTGCCAGTACCTTGGGACAGACGAGTACTGAA. Translation gives CASTLGQTSTE. The whole CDR3 protein is CASTLGQTSTEAFF.

This clone was counted only a few times. One junction end disagrees with the germline gene, perhaps due to a read error. Read data end 3 residues before the CDR3 end; the end is taken from the germline J gene. The chain combines TRBV18 with TRBJ2-7; 9 bases fit TRBD1. The CDR3 spans 14 residues. Germline CDR1 KGHSH, CDR2 LQKENI. The sequenced CDR3 bases are TGTGCCAGCTCGCCACAGGGGGCGCGCGACGAG. Translated, it gives CASSPQGARDE. The full CDR3 reads CASSPQGARDEQYF.

This clone was observed at least ten times. The read gets to within 3 residues of the CDR3 end, and the germline J gene fills in the rest. The chain links TRBV6-2 or TRBV6-3 to TRBJ1-5; the D gene is possibly TRBD1 (6 bases). Germline V gene sequence: CDR1 MNHEY, CDR2 SVGEGT. Trimming left V 4 bases short and J 0 bases short, with 10 bases between. The CDR3 covers 15 residues. CDR3 amino acids: CASSLGQYSNQPQHF. CDR3 bases read: TGTGCCAGCAGTTTAGGACAGTATAGCAATCAGCCC.

The table lists this clone with many counts. The CDR3 goes on 3 residues after the read ends, and that part is filled in from the germline J gene. This chain connects TRBV6-2 or TRBV6-3 to TRBJ1-5; D is undetermined. V dropped 4 bases and J dropped 5 bases, with 9 bases sitting between them. Germline V gives CDR1 MNHEY, CDR2 SVGEGT. The CDR3 is 13 residues long. The chain's CDR3 is CASSLQPYQPQHF. The part of the CDR3 DNA that was read is TGTGCCAGCAGTTTACAACCCTATCAGCCC.

This clone was observed many times. The read gets to within 3 residues of the CDR3 end, and the germline J gene fills in the rest. V and J are TRBV6-2 or TRBV6-3 and TRBJ1-3, with 10 bases that match TRBD1. Per germline, CDR1 MNHEY and CDR2 SVGEGT. This CDR3 has 15 amino acids. Losses at the gene ends were 8 bases for V and 3 bases for J; bases not matched to a gene: 7. The covered CDR3 bases are TGTGCCAGCCGACAGGGGGCCGAAGGTGGAAACACC. This gives the protein CASRQGAEGGNT. The full CDR3 protein is CASRQGAEGGNTIYF.

This clone turned up a few times. A much larger clone sits a single nucleotide away, making a read error possible. The sequenced fragment ends 3 residues before the CDR3 boundary, so the rest is inferred from the germline J gene. This sequence joins TRBV19 and TRBJ1-4, with TRBD1 as a possible D gene (6 bases). Germline CDR1 is LNHDA and CDR2 is SQIVND (reference sequence). The length of the CDR3 is 17 residues. The covered CDR3 bases are TGTGCCAGTAGTATTGGGGGGGCCCGCTCTGGGGCCAACGTA. Its protein is CASSIGGARSGANV. The complete CDR3 sequence is CASSIGGARSGANVLFF.

This clone appeared many times. The junction departs from the called germline gene at one end, perhaps through a read error. The CDR3 loop is CASSQETRTQETQYF. Partial CDR3 DNA: TGCGCCAGCAGCCAAGAGACTAGAACCCAAGAGACC. The rearrangement joins TRBV4-2 to TRBJ2-5; possibly TRBD2 for D (6 bases). The read ends 3 residues before the CDR3 terminus; that terminus is restored from the germline J gene. CDR3 length equals 15 residues. Looked up from germline, CDR1 is LGHNA and CDR2 is YNFKEQ.

This clone showed up just a few times. The CDR3 is cut off 3 residues early in the read; its end comes from the germline J gene. J is TRBJ2-7 and V is TRBV14; TRBD2 aligns across 10 bases. The CDR3 contains 15 residues. Germline values: CDR1 SGHDN, CDR2 FVKESK. V was clipped by 0 bases and J by 6 bases; unmatched bases: 5. The CDR3 bases that were read are TGTGCCAGCAGCCAAGATCGTCTAGCGGGAGTCGAG. It translates to CASSQDRLAGVE. The whole CDR3 protein reads CASSQDRLAGVEQYF.

This clone has a count of ten or more. The CDR3 goes on 3 residues after the read ends, and that part is filled in from the germline J gene. This chain joins TRBV19 and TRBJ1-1; no firm D call. The CDR3 length is 13 residues. CDR1 and CDR2 (germline): LNHDA, SQIVND (reference sequence). Trimming pared 8 bases from V and 3 bases from J, leaving 13 bases between. Incomplete CDR3 DNA: TGTGCCAGTTCAAAGCGGGAGGACACTGAA. This translates into CASSKREDTE. The entire CDR3 sequence reads CASSKREDTEAFF.

This clone appeared a few times. The read ends 3 residues shy of where the CDR3 ends; the end is completed using the germline J gene. The chain joins TRBV11-2 to TRBJ1-1; 9 bases map to TRBD1. V gave up 6 bases and J gave up 5 bases; unmatched junction bases: 7. Germline V gene sequence: CDR1 SGHAT, CDR2 FQNNGV. The CDR3 consists of 14 residues. The covered CDR3 bases are TGTGCCAGCAGTCCTACAGGGGGCCGGACTGAA. It translates to CASSPTGGRTE. The CDR3 reads in full as CASSPTGGRTEAFF.

In this sample, this clone turned up many times. The read ends 3 residues early relative to the CDR3; the germline J gene fills the gap. The chain links TRBV2 to TRBJ2-3; a weak D match, TRBD2 (7 bases). The CDR3 contains 15 residues. The germline V and J ends were trimmed by 3 bases and 1 base, with 11 bases remaining between them. Germline loops: CDR1 SNHLY, CDR2 FYNNEI. The CDR3 DNA, read in part, is TGTGCCAGCAGTGATGGGGGGGCCGGCACAGATACG. It yields the protein CASSDGGAGTDT. The entire CDR3 sequence reads CASSDGGAGTDTQYF.

This clone came up many times. The read stops 3 residues short of the end of the CDR3; the missing end is completed from the germline J gene. This sequence joins TRBV5-4 and TRBJ2-5; 9 bases are shared with TRBD1. The CDR3 loop spans 14 amino acids. CDR1 and CDR2 from the germline V gene are SGHNT and YYREEE (reference sequence). V shed 4 bases and J 5 bases; nucleotides not matched to a gene: 6. The CDR3 bases that were read are TGTGCCAGCAGCCCCCACAGGGGGCAGGAGACC. Translating it yields CASSPHRGQET. The CDR3 as a whole reads CASSPHRGQETQYF.

This clone was observed many times. The CDR3 end falls 3 residues outside the read, so it is completed with the germline J gene. The rearrangement uses TRBV20-1 and TRBJ1-5; D gene uncertain. Per germline, CDR1 DFQATT and CDR2 SNEGSKA (reference sequence). The CDR3 is 12 residues long. V shed 6 bases and J shed 3 bases, with 9 bases lying between them. The CDR3 sequence: CSALGNNQPQHF. Partial CDR3 DNA: TGCAGTGCCCTGGGCAACAATCAGCCC.